This T cell receptor beta chain was identified in a study of blood T cell repertoires in COVID-19. In the study overall: Spain, Italy and the United States supplied samples that represented acute and convalescent COVID-19. Sources were T cells, B-cell-depleted T cells, or PBMCs; the material itself was cDNA or gDNA.

The CDR3 sequence is 15 residues long. Between the trimmed V and J ends, which lost 6 bases and 1 base, there was a span of 13 bases. Germline assignment: CDR1 MNHNY and CDR2 SVGAGI (reference sequence). Clones were sequenced by immunoSEQ multiplex PCR, and TCRdb holds only the in-frame ones, with some missing. The repertoire includes more than 200,000 clones, 86% of them detected once, and roughly 2% sits in the top ten. The sequence was collected from a man aged 25-45 years with active or convalescent COVID-19. The gene calls are TRBV6-6 and TRBJ1-3, with D perhaps matching TRBD1 (5 bases). The sample was peripheral blood. The CDR3 DNA reads TGTGCCAGCAGACCCCAGGGTACGTCTGGAAACACCATATATTTT. The encoded protein is CASRPQGTSGNTIYF.